This T cell receptor (beta chain) originates from a study of OX40 agonist ivuxolimab in advanced cancers. At the level of the study: In this cohort, patients received ivuxolimab, an agonistic anti-OX40 (CD134) antibody. General study points: Within 6 weeks, CD4+ and CD8+ blood T cells expanded clonally at 0.1 to 3.0 mg/kg.

The germline CDR1 and CDR2 sequences are SGHTA and FQGTGA. V dropped 6 bases and J dropped 1 base, with 9 bases sitting between them. There are 13 residues in the CDR3. In its sample, this clone was seen once. What it binds is unknown. TCRdb's table, derived via immunoSEQ multiplex PCR, lists solely in-frame clones and lacks some. The sample includes roughly 79,000 clones, approximately 80% seen only once; the top ten take 0.5% to 0.65%. The rearrangement uses TRBV7-3 and TRBJ2-5; no firm D call. This TCR was recovered from an adult with an advanced solid tumor such as melanoma, head and neck, liver or kidney cancer. Sequencing was performed on CD4+ or CD8+ T cells sorted from blood, taken in a trial of the OX40 agonist ivuxolimab. In DNA form, the CDR3 reads TGTGCCAGCAGTGCCCGGGCCCAAGAGACCCAGTACTTC. Amino acid sequence: CASSARAQETQYF.